In its sample, the clone carrying this T cell receptor beta chain was seen a few times. The antigen remains undetermined. The sample is drawn from a study of vaccination and CD4 T cells after COVID-19. Study summary: Nasal swab PCR showed SARS-CoV-2 in convalescent patients, some ten with mild and one with severe disease. Two doses of either BNT162b2 or mRNA-1273 vaccine were given to participants.

Sequencing of cultured CD4+ T cell DNA used the Oncomine TCR Beta short-read assay. TCRdb re-analysed the PCR reads in MiXCR, keeping a single row per CDR3 protein. The data show about 20,000 distinct CDR3 sequences, 40% to 50% seen once. Described treatment: roughly ten-day PBMC culture with coronavirus spike peptide pools or control peptides (ViraFEST assay). Expanded clonotypes were found by TCR sequencing after peptide-pool stimulation (ViraFEST). Per-well cultures of two million PBMCs received roughly 9.9 IU/ml IL-2 and 10 ug/ml peptide pools. This TCR was sampled from a human donor who had recovered from COVID-19. Material: CD4+ T cells from blood, cultured in vitro, obtained before SARS-CoV-2 vaccination.

The CDR3 nucleotides are TGTGCCAGCAGCATGGAGATGAACACTGAAGCTTTCTTT. Its translation: CASSMEMNTEAFF. The chain uses TRBV5-4 and TRBJ1-1; D is ambiguous. Germline CDR1 is SGHNT and CDR2 is YYREEE (reference sequence). V gave up 4 bases and J gave up 0 bases, with 7 bases separating them. The CDR3 covers 13 residues. Supplemented by reference TRBV5-4 and TRBJ1-1, the full variable domain reads ETGVTQSPTHLIKTRGQQVTLRCSSQSGHNTVSWYQQALGQGPQFIFQYYREEENGRGNFPPRFSGLQFPNYSSELNVNALELDDSALYLCASSMEMNTEAFFGQGTRLTVV.